This TCR beta chain was recorded in a study of blood T cell repertoires in COVID-19. Germline CDR1 is SGHTA and CDR2 is FQGNSA. V lost 2 bases and J lost 7, with 12 bases in between. CDR3 length: 15 residues. Assay: immunoSEQ multiplex PCR; the TCRdb copy retains only in-frame clones and omits some. Among hundreds of thousands of clones listed, nearly 90% were seen once. The J gene is TRBJ1-6, the V gene TRBV7-2; D is possibly TRBD1 (6 bases). The receptor's source is a woman under 30 who had been exposed to COVID-19. The sequenced sample was PBMCs or T cells enriched from blood (not recorded which). CDR3 in amino acids: CASSLNRVGNSPLHF. CDR3 nucleotide sequence: TGTGCCAGCAGCTTAAACAGGGTTGGCAATTCACCCCTCCACTTT.